The subject of this entry is one T cell receptor (beta chain). Which antigen it targets is not known. Base qualities are not recorded, but no much larger clone differs from it by a single base. Collaborating institutions collected whole blood in K2EDTA tubes following their own protocols. For TCRbeta analysis, collaborator samples were shipped as frozen whole blood, as isolated PBMCs, or as DNA extracted from either sample type. TCRbeta CDR3 regions were amplified from genomic DNA by means of the immunoSEQ Assay, a bias-controlled multiplex PCR. The source study handled its data this way. The number of nucleated cells in each sample was estimated from the amplification of reference gene primers within the assay. Sequence reads were collapsed and filtered to measure the absolute abundance of every unique TCRbeta CDR3 rearrangement. For each sample, productive Simpson clonality was calculated as the square root of Simpson's diversity index over productive rearrangements. As stored in TCRdb, this immuneACCESS dataset retains in-frame rearrangements with V and J assigned. A fraction of the clones does not appear; measured against another copy, unresolved V genes explain less than half of the discrepancy, and the remainder lacks a known reason. Clone size and V and J calls were adopted from that table, with D and trimming inferred from the DNA. This sample has roughly 260,000 clones in its table, and less than 85% of those were observed once. Less than 4% of the sample belongs to the ten largest clones.

From its cysteine to its phenylalanine, the CDR3 spans 13 amino acids. CDR3 DNA is the only sequence kept; it has 39 bases, read in frame from the first base. The germline V gene provides CDR1 SGDLS and CDR2 YYNGEE. Trimmed from V: 3 bases; trimmed from J: 4 bases; junction bases lacking a gene match: 2. This record comes from a study of blood T cell repertoires in COVID-19 (dated by TCRdb to 2018 to 2021). Regarding the study in general: Samples covering the acute and convalescent phases of COVID-19 were provided by collaborators in the United States, Italy and Spain. The material from the prospective study consisted of cDNA or gDNA derived from T cells, B-cell-depleted T cells, or PBMCs. Deeply sampled blood TCRbeta repertoires from subjects exposed to, actively infected with, or recovered from COVID-19 were included in the dataset. The repertoires were released in a freely available public database intended as a resource for research on the immune response to SARS-CoV-2. Samples came from the ongoing ImmuneRACE study (first 160 participants) plus 1,254 subjects from 6 global collaborators. The sample metadata nearly always contained a de-identified subject ID, COVID-19 status, age in years and sex. Where HLA class I and class II types were available, the types were taken from metadata supplied by the sample provider, not from assay-based typing. Study-level results and caveats: How much clinical and demographic metadata was included differed by source and by participant, and the metadata was provided uncurated.

The chain is assembled from TRBV9 and TRBJ2-3; a stretch of 7 junction bases matches TRBD1. This receptor was obtained from a woman aged 18-29 years with acute or convalescent COVID-19. Source material: peripheral blood. Read as DNA, the sequence is TGTGCCAGCAGCGACGGGACAGCAGATACGCAGTATTTT. Translated, this gives CASSDGTADTQYF.